This TCR beta chain was captured by sequencing in a study of cytomegalovirus exposure and HLA in healthy donors. Across the study: The study placed about 86% of its approximately 360 genotyped donors in the Caucasian-associated ancestry cluster. Points from the study as a whole: TCR beta sequences reportedly predicted most subjects' HLA-A and HLA-B alleles accurately.

In regard to this clone: Its antigen is not known.

With 60 Vbeta and 13 Jbeta primers, the PCR was carried out. Profiling relied on immunoSEQ multiplex PCR, and the TCRdb table lists in-frame clones only, not all of them. The data show around 150,000 clones, around 83% seen once. The TCR sequence derives from a middle-aged man in good health and CMV-seropositive. The sequencing input was PBMCs.

Written as DNA, the CDR3 is TGTGCCAGCAGGCAACTAGCGGGAGTTGAGACCCAGTACTTC. It yields the protein CASRQLAGVETQYF. The chain links TRBV2 to TRBJ2-5; TRBD2 aligns across 11 bases. The CDR3 loop spans 14 amino acids. Germline CDR1 is SNHLY and CDR2 is FYNNEI. V was pared by 6 bases and J by 5 bases, with 5 bases of the junction left unmatched.